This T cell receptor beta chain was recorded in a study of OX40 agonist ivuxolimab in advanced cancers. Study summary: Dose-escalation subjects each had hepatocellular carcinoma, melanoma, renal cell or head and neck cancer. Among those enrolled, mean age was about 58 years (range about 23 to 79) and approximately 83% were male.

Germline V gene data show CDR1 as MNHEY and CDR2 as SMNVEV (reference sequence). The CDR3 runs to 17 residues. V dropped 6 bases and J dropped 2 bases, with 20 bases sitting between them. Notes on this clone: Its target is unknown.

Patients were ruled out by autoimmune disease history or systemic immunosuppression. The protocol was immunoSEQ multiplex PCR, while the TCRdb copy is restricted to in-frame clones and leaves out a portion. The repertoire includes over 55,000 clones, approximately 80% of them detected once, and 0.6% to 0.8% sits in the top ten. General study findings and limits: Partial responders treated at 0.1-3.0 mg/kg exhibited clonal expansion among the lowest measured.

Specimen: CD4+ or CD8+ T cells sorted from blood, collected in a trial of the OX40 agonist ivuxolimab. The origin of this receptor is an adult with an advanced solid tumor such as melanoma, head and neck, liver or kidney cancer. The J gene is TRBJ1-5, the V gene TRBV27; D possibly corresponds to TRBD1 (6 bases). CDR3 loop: CASSLRSGVAGNQPQHF. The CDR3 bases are TGTGCCAGCAGCCTAAGATCAGGGGTGGCGGGCAATCAGCCCCAGCATTTT.